These 20 T cell receptor beta chains came from one sample sequenced in a study of cytomegalovirus exposure and HLA in healthy donors (dated by TCRdb to about 2017). Library preparation employed the immunoSEQ multiplex PCR assay. A mixture of 60 forward primers for TCR Vbeta segments and 13 reverse primers for TCR Jbeta segments was used in the multiplex PCR. Drawn from immuneACCESS, this table holds only the in-frame rearrangements with V and J called that TCRdb kept. Clones are partly lost; checked studies trace under half to an unresolved V gene and leave the rest unexplained. This sample has under 150,000 clones in its table, and under 90% of those were observed once. The ten largest clonotypes hold around 2.6% of the sample. The sequenced sample was PBMCs. These TCRs come from a woman under 30 in good health and CMV-seronegative.

This clone was observed a few times. CDR3 loop: CATAGTEVEKLFF. Here the CDR3 DNA reads TGTGCCACCGCCGGGACAGAAGTTGAAAAACTGTTTTTT. The chain couples TRBV15 to TRBJ1-4; 7 nucleotides agree with TRBD1. Germline V gives CDR1 LNHNV, CDR2 YYDKDF (reference sequence). The CDR3 spans 13 residues. J lost 7 bases, V lost 8 bases, and 7 bases had no gene match.

The chain joins TRBV6-1 to TRBJ1-5; D is perhaps TRBD1 (6 bases). Germline V gene data show CDR1 as MNHNS and CDR2 as SASEGT. The CDR3 runs to 16 residues. V lost 2 bases and J 3 bases, leaving 14 bases between the germline ends. CDR3 bases: TGTGCCAGCAGTGAACTTTACAGGGTTTCCAATCAGCCCCAGCATTTT. Protein product: CASSELYRVSNQPQHF.

The chain uses TRBV5-1 and TRBJ2-5; 7 bases line up with TRBD2. This CDR3 has 15 residues. Per germline, CDR1 SGHRS and CDR2 YFSETQ. With V trimmed by 0 bases and J by 2 bases, 4 bases remained unmatched. CDR3 DNA: TGCGCCAGCAGCTTGGCCGGGACTATACAAGAGACCCAGTACTTC. Its translation: CASSLAGTIQETQYF.

CDR3 DNA sequence: TGTGCCAGCAGCTTGGGAGTTGGGGGCGCGGTTGGCTACACCTTC. Encoded protein: CASSLGVGGAVGYTF. The chain uses TRBV5-5 and TRBJ1-2, with TRBD1 as a possible D gene (6 bases). Trimming cost V 0 bases and J 7 bases, with 16 bases left between them. The CDR3 has 15 amino acids. Germline V CDR1 and CDR2: SGHKS, YYEKEE (reference sequence).

The chain couples TRBV27 to TRBJ1-2, with TRBD1 matching 8 bases. V lost 3 bases and J lost 4; bases outside the gene matches: 10. Per germline, CDR1 MNHEY and CDR2 SMNVEV (reference sequence). The CDR3 runs to 16 residues. The CDR3 DNA reads as TGTGCCAGCAGTTTGGTAGCAGGGGGCCTCAGCTATGGCTACACCTTC. It encodes CASSLVAGGLSYGYTF.

A remark on this clone: At one end, the junction sequence differs from germline, possibly due to a read error. In the same sample, other DNA sequences code for this CDR3. The V call is TRBV7-2, the J call TRBJ1-2; D call uncertain. Germline loops: CDR1 SGHTA, CDR2 FQGNSA. CDR3 size: 14 residues. The CDR3 DNA reads TGTGCCAGTAGCTTAGATCTGGGCAGCTATGGCTACACCTTC. It encodes CASSLDLGSYGYTF.

This sequence joins TRBV7-2 and TRBJ2-4, with TRBD1 matching over 7 bases. The CDR3 is 14 amino acids. Germline lookup yields CDR1 SGHTA and CDR2 FQGNSA. V was pared by 1 base and J by 8 bases, with 5 bases of the junction left unmatched. The CDR3 DNA sequence: TGTGCCAGCAGCTTAGAGAGACAGGGTTACATTCAGTACTTC. Translating gives CASSLERQGYIQYF. Full variable domain (missing parts from reference TRBV7-2 and TRBJ2-4): GAGVSQSPSNKVTEKGKDVELRCDPISGHTALYWYRQSLGQGLEFLIYFQGNSAPDKSGLPSDRFSAERTGGSVSTLTIQRTQQEDSAVYLCASSLERQGYIQYFGAGTRLSVL.

J is TRBJ1-1 and V is TRBV30; a weak D match, TRBD1 (5 bases). Germline V CDR1 and CDR2: GTSNPN, SVGIG (reference sequence). This CDR3 comprises 13 residues. The V end lost 0 bases, the J end lost 2 bases, and 7 bases lay between the germline ends. CDR3 residues: CAWSVRENTEAFF. In DNA form, the CDR3 reads TGTGCCTGGAGTGTCAGGGAAAACACTGAAGCTTTCTTT. The full variable domain, in which reference TRBV30 and TRBJ1-1 provide the parts outside the CDR3, is SQTIHQWPATLVQPVGSPLSLECTVEGTSNPNLYWYRQAAGRGLQLLFYSVGIGQISSEVPQNLSASRPQDRQFILSSKKLLLSDSGFYLCAWSVRENTEAFFGQGTRLTVV.

This chain joins TRBV15 and TRBJ2-3; D uncertain. CDR3 length: 14 amino acids. V dropped 3 bases and J dropped 5 bases, with 12 bases sitting between them. The germline CDR1 and CDR2 sequences are LNHNV and YYDKDF (reference sequence). CDR3 region: CATSSEVMIDTQYF. The CDR3, as DNA: TGTGCCACCAGCAGCGAGGTTATGATAGATACGCAGTATTTT.

V usage is TRBV27 and J usage is TRBJ2-2; D might be TRBD2 (5 bases). The germline V and J ends were trimmed by 3 bases and 2 bases, with 10 bases remaining between them. Germline V gene lookup returns CDR1 MNHEY and CDR2 SMNVEV (reference sequence). This CDR3 contains 15 residues. CDR3 amino acids: CASSFRGLNTGELFF. The CDR3 DNA follows: TGTGCCAGCAGTTTCCGCGGACTTAACACCGGGGAGCTGTTTTTT.

This chain links TRBV5-1 with TRBJ1-2, with 12 bases identical to TRBD1. The V gene end was trimmed by 3 bases and the J gene end by 6 bases; junction bases not matched to a gene: 3. The CDR3 totals 14 residues. Looked up from germline, CDR1 is SGHRS and CDR2 is YFSETQ. CDR3 nucleotides: TGCGCCAGCAGCTGGGGGACAGGGGGCAATGGCTACACCTTC. It codes for CASSWGTGGNGYTF.

This chain's CDR3 is CASSQQRENGEQYF. DNA of the CDR3: TGTGCCAGCTCACAGCAGCGGGAGAACGGAGAGCAGTACTTC. V is TRBV18 and J is TRBJ2-7, with 8 bases matching TRBD2. The V gene's germline CDR1 is KGHSH and CDR2 LQKENI. Unmatched junction bases numbered 9, after V lost 4 bases and J lost 7 bases. This CDR3 has 14 amino acids. The whole variable domain, filled in from reference TRBV18 and TRBJ2-7, reads NAGVMQNPRHLVRRRGQEARLRCSPMKGHSHVYWYRQLPEEGLKFMVYLQKENIIDESGMPKERFSAEFPKEGPSILRIQQVVRGDSAAYFCASSQQRENGEQYFGPGTRLTVT.

The chain is built from TRBV19 and TRBJ1-1, with D uncertain. Between the trimmed V and J ends, which lost 4 bases and 1 base, there was a span of 13 bases. This CDR3 region has 15 residues. Germline loops: CDR1 LNHDA, CDR2 SQIVND (reference sequence). Written as DNA, the CDR3 is TGTGCCAGTAGTACCCTCCCCGGCGGGAACACTGAAGCTTTCTTT. This encodes CASSTLPGGNTEAFF. The entire variable domain, with the rest obtained from reference TRBV19 and TRBJ1-1, is as follows: DGGITQSPKYLFRKEGQNVTLSCEQNLNHDAMYWYRQDPGQGLRLIYYSQIVNDFQKGDIAEGYSVSREKKESFPLTVTSAQKNPTAFYLCASSTLPGGNTEAFFGQGTRLTVV.

V and J are TRBV5-1 and TRBJ1-2; D is undetermined. The CDR3 has 14 residues. The V end was cut by 1 base, the J end by 0 bases, with 7 bases between. Germline CDR1 SGHRS, CDR2 YFSETQ. Written as DNA, the CDR3 is TGCGCCAGCAGCTTGAACGGGGCTAACTATGGCTACACCTTC. Translated, it gives CASSLNGANYGYTF. Full variable domain (rest looked up from reference TRBV5-1 and TRBJ1-2): KAGVTQTPRYLIKTRGQQVTLSCSPISGHRSVSWYQQTPGQGLQFLFEYFSETQRNKGNFPGRFSGRQFSNSRSEMNVSTLELGDSALYLCASSLNGANYGYTFGSGTRLTVV.

The CDR3 sequence: CASSLGGVYEQYF. In nucleotides, the CDR3 is TGTGCCAGCAGCTTGGGGGGAGTTTACGAGCAGTACTTC. The V call is TRBV5-4, the J call TRBJ2-7; a possible D gene is TRBD2 (5 bases). The CDR3 totals 13 residues. CDR1 SGHNT and CDR2 YYREEE come from the germline V gene (reference sequence). Trimming removed 0 bases at V and 4 bases at J, with 8 bases between.

This clone occurred a few times. The chain employs TRBV5-6 and TRBJ2-1; 9 nucleotides align to TRBD1. V lost 4 bases to trimming and J lost 5 bases; unmatched junction nucleotides: 10. The CDR3 sequence is 16 residues long. The germline V gene has CDR1 SGHDT and CDR2 YYEEEE. The CDR3 reads CASSRPTGGVDNEQFF. In DNA, the CDR3 is TGTGCCAGCAGCCGACCGACAGGGGGTGTCGACAATGAGCAGTTCTTC.

The chain is built from TRBV14 and TRBJ1-2; TRBD1 matches at 11 bases. CDR1 is SGHDN and CDR2 is FVKESK in the germline V gene. The J segment lost 4 bases and the V segment lost 5 bases, leaving 3 bases of the junction unmatched. This CDR3 has 14 amino acids. The CDR3 loop is CASSFGQGAYGYTF. The CDR3, as DNA: TGTGCCAGCAGCTTCGGACAGGGGGCCTATGGCTACACCTTC.

V gene TRBV4-2 combines with J gene TRBJ2-4; D is possibly TRBD1 (6 bases). In germline, CDR1 is LGHNA, CDR2 YNFKEQ. CDR3 length: 15 residues. V was clipped by 0 bases and J by 8 bases, with 14 bases between them. CDR3 bases: TGTGCCAGCAGCCAAGAAAGCAGGGGTATGGACATTCAGTACTTC. It codes for CASSQESRGMDIQYF.

A single count supports this clone. V usage is TRBV10-3 and J usage is TRBJ2-1; 12 bases fit TRBD2. Germline loops: CDR1 ENHRY, CDR2 SYGVKD. This CDR3 is 15 amino acids long. The J segment lost 8 bases and the V segment lost 6 bases, leaving 8 bases of the junction unmatched. The DNA for the CDR3 is TGTGCCATCAGCTCTAGCGGGGGGGCGGGCGATGAGCAGTTCTTC. This encodes CAISSSGGAGDEQFF.

The V call is TRBV9, the J call TRBJ1-2; tentatively, D is TRBD1 (5 bases). Trimming stripped 0 bases from V and 4 bases from J, with 10 bases between. The length of the CDR3 is 14 residues. Germline CDR1 reads SGDLS; CDR2 reads YYNGEE. The CDR3 sequence is CASSVDQGPYGYTF. CDR3 DNA: TGTGCCAGCAGCGTAGATCAGGGTCCCTATGGCTACACCTTC.